The 20 T cell receptor beta chains reported below all come from one sample, sequenced in a study of naive and memory T cell subsets. The beta constant-region primer was an equimolar mix of two oligonucleotides covering TRBC1 and TRBC2. The ligated cDNA underwent four PCR rounds using SP2 and nested alpha and beta constant-region primers. MiXCR was run by TCRdb on the UMI-ligation and nested PCR reads, yielding one entry per CDR3 protein. The data contain about 22,000 distinct CDR3 sequences, roughly 8.2% of them singletons. Sequencing was carried out using central memory CD8+ T cells from blood. These TCRs come from a human donor in good health.

A few counts support this clonotype. The chain carries TRBV29-1 and TRBJ1-2; D might be TRBD1 (5 bases). CDR3 size: 12 residues. The V end was cut by 4 bases, the J end by 8 bases, with 14 bases between. Per germline, CDR1 SQVTM and CDR2 ANQGSEA. This CDR3 is CSVGAGGVGYTF. The CDR3 DNA reads TGCAGCGTTGGGGCAGGAGGGGTAGGCTACACCTTC.

The J gene is TRBJ2-1, the V gene TRBV27; 10 bases fit TRBD2. With 4 bases clipped from V and 3 bases from J, the junction kept 6 bases outside the gene matches. CDR1 and CDR2 (germline): MNHEY, SMNVEV (reference sequence). This CDR3 is 16 amino acids long. CDR3 sequence (DNA): TGTGCCAGCAGTTCCCCACTAGCGGGGTACTACAATGAGCAGTTCTTC. Encoded protein: CASSSPLAGYYNEQFF.

This clonotype was detected many times. V gene TRBV28 combines with J gene TRBJ2-7; D is ambiguous. V gave up 6 bases and J gave up 4 bases, with 22 bases separating them. This CDR3 has 16 residues. CDR1 is MDHEN and CDR2 is SYDVKM in the germline V gene. The CDR3 DNA follows: TGTGCCAGCAGCTTGCGGCGTCAAGGCTTTTTGTACGAGCAGTACTTC. Amino acids: CASSLRRQGFLYEQYF.

This clonotype was picked up many times. The chain recombines TRBV5-1 with TRBJ2-3; no firm D call. CDR3 length equals 14 residues. V was clipped by 0 bases and J by 6 bases, with 11 bases between them. Germline V CDR1 and CDR2: SGHRS, YFSETQ. The CDR3 DNA reads TGCGCCAGCAGCTTGGTGGGTGTTGAGGATACGCAGTATTTT. This sequence encodes CASSLVGVEDTQYF.

The sample holds a few counts of this clonotype. The J gene is TRBJ2-1, the V gene TRBV20-1, with 13 bases identical to TRBD2. The CDR3 loop spans 15 amino acids. CDR1 and CDR2 from the germline V gene are DFQATT and SNEGSKA (reference sequence). The V gene end was trimmed by 2 bases and the J gene end by 6 bases; junction bases not matched to a gene: 4. In DNA form, the CDR3 reads TGCAGTGCTAGATTACTAGCGGGAGGGCGCAATGAGCAGTTCTTC. This codes for CSARLLAGGRNEQFF.

This clonotype is medium-sized in the sample. The CDR3 region is CASNQRESNEQFF. As DNA, the CDR3 is TGTGCCAGCAACCAGCGGGAGAGCAATGAGCAGTTCTTC. This chain uses TRBV6-2 or TRBV6-3 with TRBJ2-1, with TRBD2 matching over 8 bases. The CDR3 length is 13 residues. J was trimmed by 6 bases and V by 7 bases; bases with no gene match: 5. Germline CDR1 and CDR2: MNHEY and SVGEGT.

This clonotype has more than one count but fewer than ten. DNA for the CDR3: TGTGCCAGCAAGGGGAGCGCGGCCTACGAGCAGTACTTC. Encoded protein: CASKGSAAYEQYF. The chain couples TRBV2 to TRBJ2-7; possibly TRBD1 or TRBD2 for D (5 bases each). V was pared by 7 bases and J by 2 bases, with 12 bases between. Germline V gene lookup returns CDR1 SNHLY and CDR2 FYNNEI. The CDR3 consists of 13 residues.

This chain joins TRBV5-5 and TRBJ2-2, with TRBD1 matching 7 bases. Looked up from germline, CDR1 is SGHKS and CDR2 is YYEKEE (reference sequence). The CDR3 runs 12 residues. J lost 6 bases, V lost 7 bases, and 3 bases had no gene match. CDR3 DNA sequence: TGTGCCAGCGACAGGGTCTCCGGGGAGCTGTTTTTT. Translating it yields CASDRVSGELFF.

The chain recombines TRBV6-5 with TRBJ2-1; 8 nucleotides align to TRBD2. Germline trimming cut 0 bases from V and 2 bases from J; bases unmatched to any gene: 6. The length of the CDR3 is 17 residues. Germline V gives CDR1 MNHEY, CDR2 SVGAGI. In DNA form, the CDR3 reads TGTGCCAGCAGTTACTCGTTTACGGGACTAGCCTACAATGAGCAGTTCTTC. Translated, it gives CASSYSFTGLAYNEQFF.

This clonotype came up many times. This chain uses TRBV9 with TRBJ2-1; 12 bases match TRBD2. Germline assignment: CDR1 SGDLS and CDR2 YYNGEE. The CDR3 has 18 amino acids. J was trimmed by 5 bases and V by 0 bases; bases with no gene match: 9. In DNA form, the CDR3 reads TGTGCCAGCAGCGTAGAACTGGGGGGACTAGCGGGTAACAATGAGCAGTTCTTC. Its translation is CASSVELGGLAGNNEQFF.

This clonotype was counted between two and nine times. The chain carries TRBV7-6 and TRBJ1-6; perhaps TRBD1 as D (6 bases). Per germline, CDR1 SGHVS and CDR2 FNYEAQ. V lost 5 bases to trimming and J lost 4 bases, with 15 bases between them. The CDR3 totals 16 residues. The chain's CDR3 is CASSLRDIRYNSPLHF. The CDR3 DNA follows: TGTGCCAGCAGCCTCCGGGACATTCGGTATAATTCACCCCTCCACTTT. Combining the CDR3 with reference TRBV7-6 and TRBJ1-6 gives the whole variable domain GAGVSQSPRYKVTKRGQDVALRCDPISGHVSLYWYRQALGQGPEFLTYFNYEAQQDKSGLPNDRFSAERPEGSISTLTIQRTEQRDSAMYRCASSLRDIRYNSPLHFGNGTRLTVT.

This clonotype was picked up many times. This rearrangement joins TRBV27 to TRBJ2-5, with D uncertain. Germline CDR1 MNHEY, CDR2 SMNVEV (reference sequence). Deletions cut 0 bases from V and 4 bases from J, with 6 bases between. CDR3 length: 13 residues. CDR3 sequence reads: CASSLSILETQYF. The CDR3 coding sequence is TGTGCCAGCAGTTTATCGATTTTAGAGACCCAGTACTTC.

In this sample, this clonotype turned up a few times. V is TRBV13 and J is TRBJ2-5; TRBD1 agrees at 7 bases. Germline trimming cut 0 bases from V and 4 bases from J; bases unmatched to any gene: 8. This CDR3 contains 16 residues. Germline CDR1 PRHDT, CDR2 FYEKMQ (reference sequence). In nucleotides, the CDR3 is TGTGCCAGCAGCTTAGGGACCGAGGGGGCGCGAGAGACCCAGTACTTC. This gives the protein CASSLGTEGARETQYF.

This chain links TRBV7-6 with TRBJ1-1; TRBD1 matches at 7 bases. Trimming took 2 bases from V and 5 from J; bases not matched to a gene: 5. In germline, CDR1 is SGHVS, CDR2 FNYEAQ. CDR3 length equals 14 residues. CDR3 sequence reads: CASSLFYRGTEAFF. In nucleotides, the CDR3 is TGTGCCAGCAGCTTATTCTACAGGGGAACTGAAGCTTTCTTT.

At least ten counts were recorded for this clonotype. The chain is built from TRBV9 and TRBJ2-7; D might be TRBD1 (6 bases). The CDR3 is made up of 14 amino acids. Trimming cost V 4 bases and J 5 bases, with 16 bases left between them. Germline values: CDR1 SGDLS, CDR2 YYNGEE. CDR3 amino acids: CASSYRAGADEQYF. The CDR3 coding sequence is TGTGCCAGCAGCTATCGGGCAGGGGCGGACGAGCAGTACTTC.

This clonotype appeared many times. This chain joins TRBV7-2 and TRBJ1-3; D unclear. V lost 7 bases and J 1 base, leaving 14 bases between the germline ends. The CDR3 has 15 residues. CDR1 is SGHTA, CDR2 FQGNSA, per germline. Here the CDR3 DNA reads TGTGCCAGCACGGCCGGCCCTTTATCTGGAAACACCATATATTTT. Protein: CASTAGPLSGNTIYF.

The V gene is TRBV6-1, the J gene TRBJ2-1, with TRBD1 identical over 10 bases. Germline V gene data show CDR1 as MNHNS and CDR2 as SASEGT. The CDR3 sequence is 17 residues long. The ends lost 5 bases at V and 7 bases at J; junction bases unmatched: 14. In DNA, the CDR3 is TGTGCCAGCAGTACCCTTCCAGACAGGGGGCGCATGAATGAGCAGTTCTTC. Translating it yields CASSTLPDRGRMNEQFF.

This clonotype is medium-sized by share. The chain has TRBV24-1 and TRBJ2-1; D is undetermined. The germline V gene encodes CDR1 KGHDR and CDR2 SFDVKD. Trimming removed 9 bases from V and 4 bases from J, with 12 bases in between. The CDR3 spans 13 residues. The chain's CDR3 is CATSRSQYNEQFF. Here the CDR3 DNA reads TGTGCCACCTCCAGGTCCCAGTACAATGAGCAGTTCTTC.

This clonotype was counted ten times or more. The chain couples TRBV6-2 or TRBV6-3 to TRBJ2-2; D remains unclear. The CDR3 contains 13 residues. With 5 bases removed from V and 1 base from J, the gap between germline ends came to 5 bases. From germline, CDR1 is MNHEY and CDR2 SVGEGT. The CDR3 reads CASSRGNTGELFF. DNA of the CDR3: TGTGCCAGCAGTAGAGGGAACACCGGGGAGCTGTTTTTT.

The V and J genes are TRBV12-5 and TRBJ1-5, with a possible D match to TRBD1 (5 bases). This CDR3 spans 17 amino acids. CDR1 and CDR2 from the germline V gene are LGHNT and FRNRAP. Trimming cost V 4 bases and J 2 bases, with 18 bases left between them. The CDR3 DNA sequence: TGTGCTAGTGGTTCGGACCGGGGGGGGTACGGCAATCAGCCCCAGCATTTT. It yields the protein CASGSDRGGYGNQPQHF. Full variable domain (remainder filled in from reference TRBV12-5 and TRBJ1-5): DARVTQTPRHKVTEMGQEVTMRCQPILGHNTVFWYRQTMMQGLELLAYFRNRAPLDDSGMPKDRFSAEMPDATLATLKIQPSEPRDSAVYFCASGSDRGGYGNQPQHFGDGTRLSIL.